This TCR beta chain stems from a study of OX40 agonist ivuxolimab in advanced cancers. Generated by immunoSEQ multiplex PCR, the TCRdb table keeps only in-frame clones and is missing some. The sample comprises fewer than 14,000 clones, around 78% of which are singletons, and about a sixth rests with the top ten. Sequenced here: CD4+ or CD8+ T cells sorted from blood, sampled in a trial of the OX40 agonist ivuxolimab. This TCR came from an adult with an advanced solid tumor such as melanoma, head and neck, liver or kidney cancer.

The CDR3 sequence is CASSERTGSYTGELFF. The CDR3 DNA follows: TGTGCCAGCAGTGAACGGACAGGGTCTTACACCGGGGAGCTGTTTTTT. The chain carries TRBV6-1 and TRBJ2-2, with 8 bases identical to TRBD1. This CDR3 spans 16 amino acids. Germline V gene sequence: CDR1 MNHNS, CDR2 SASEGT. The V gene end was trimmed by 2 bases and the J gene end by 3 bases; junction bases not matched to a gene: 5.